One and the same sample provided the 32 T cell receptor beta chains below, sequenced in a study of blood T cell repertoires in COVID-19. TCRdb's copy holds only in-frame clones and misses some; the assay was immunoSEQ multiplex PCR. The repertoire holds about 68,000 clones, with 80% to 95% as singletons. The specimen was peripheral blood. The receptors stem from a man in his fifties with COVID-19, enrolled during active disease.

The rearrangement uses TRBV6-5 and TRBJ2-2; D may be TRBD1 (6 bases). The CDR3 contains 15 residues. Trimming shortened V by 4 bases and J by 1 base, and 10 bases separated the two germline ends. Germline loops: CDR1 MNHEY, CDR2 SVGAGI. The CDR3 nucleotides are TGTGCCAGCAGTTCTAACAGGGAGAACACCGGGGAGCTGTTTTTT. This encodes CASSSNRENTGELFF.

The chain's CDR3 is CASSLRDSQETQYF. The CDR3 DNA sequence: TGTGCCAGCTCTCTACGGGACTCACAAGAGACCCAGTACTTC. This chain links TRBV18 with TRBJ2-5, with D perhaps TRBD2 (6 bases). The CDR3 has 14 residues. V shed 6 bases and J shed 2 bases, with 13 bases lying between them. Germline values: CDR1 KGHSH, CDR2 LQKENI.

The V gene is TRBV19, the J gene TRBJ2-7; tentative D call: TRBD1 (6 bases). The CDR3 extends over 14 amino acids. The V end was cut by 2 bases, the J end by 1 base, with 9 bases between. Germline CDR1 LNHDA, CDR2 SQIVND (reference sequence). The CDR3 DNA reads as TGTGCCAGTAGTATAAAGCAGGGGTCCTACGAGCAGTACTTC. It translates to CASSIKQGSYEQYF.

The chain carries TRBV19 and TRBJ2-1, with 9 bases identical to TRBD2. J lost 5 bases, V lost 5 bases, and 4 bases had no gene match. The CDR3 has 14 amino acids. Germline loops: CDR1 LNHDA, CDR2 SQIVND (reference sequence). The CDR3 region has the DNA TGTGCCAGTAGTGACCGCGGGAGGGACAATGAGCAGTTCTTC. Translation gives CASSDRGRDNEQFF. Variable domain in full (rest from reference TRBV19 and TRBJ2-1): DGGITQSPKYLFRKEGQNVTLSCEQNLNHDAMYWYRQDPGQGLRLIYYSQIVNDFQKGDIAEGYSVSREKKESFPLTVTSAQKNPTAFYLCASSDRGRDNEQFFGPGTRLTVL.

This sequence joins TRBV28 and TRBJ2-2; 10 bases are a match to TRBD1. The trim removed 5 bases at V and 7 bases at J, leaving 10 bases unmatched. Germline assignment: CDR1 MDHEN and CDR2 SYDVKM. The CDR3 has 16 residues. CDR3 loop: CASSPIRQGAIGELFF. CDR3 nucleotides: TGTGCCAGCAGTCCGATCAGACAGGGGGCTATCGGGGAGCTGTTTTTT.

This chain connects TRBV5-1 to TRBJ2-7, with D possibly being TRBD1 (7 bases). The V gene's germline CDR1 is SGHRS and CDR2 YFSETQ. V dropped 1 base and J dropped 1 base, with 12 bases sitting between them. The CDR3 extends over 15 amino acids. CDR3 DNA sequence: TGCGCCAGCAGCTTGTTACCAGGGGGGTCCTACGAGCAGTACTTC. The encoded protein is CASSLLPGGSYEQYF.

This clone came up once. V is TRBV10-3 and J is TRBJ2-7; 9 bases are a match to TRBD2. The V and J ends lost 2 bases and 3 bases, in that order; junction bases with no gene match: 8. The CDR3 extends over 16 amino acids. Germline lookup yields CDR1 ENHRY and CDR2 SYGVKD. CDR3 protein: CAISERLAENNYEQYF. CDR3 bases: TGTGCCATCAGTGAGCGACTAGCGGAAAATAACTACGAGCAGTACTTC.

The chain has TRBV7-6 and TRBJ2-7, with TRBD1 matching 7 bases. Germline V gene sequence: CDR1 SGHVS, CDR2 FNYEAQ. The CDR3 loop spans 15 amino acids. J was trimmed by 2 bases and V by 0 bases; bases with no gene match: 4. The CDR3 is CASSLATGPAYEQYF. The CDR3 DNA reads TGTGCCAGCAGCTTAGCGACAGGGCCGGCCTACGAGCAGTACTTC. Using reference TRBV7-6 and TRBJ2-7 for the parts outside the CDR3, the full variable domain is GAGVSQSPRYKVTKRGQDVALRCDPISGHVSLYWYRQALGQGPEFLTYFNYEAQQDKSGLPNDRFSAERPEGSISTLTIQRTEQRDSAMYRCASSLATGPAYEQYFGPGTRLTVT.

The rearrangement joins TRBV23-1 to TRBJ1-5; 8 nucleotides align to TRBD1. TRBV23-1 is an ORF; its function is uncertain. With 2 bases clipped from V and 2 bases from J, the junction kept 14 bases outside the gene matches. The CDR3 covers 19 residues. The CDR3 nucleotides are TGCGCCAGCAGTCAAGCTAGGACAGGGACGCTCGATGGCAATCAGCCCCAGCATTTT. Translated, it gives CASSQARTGTLDGNQPQHF.

Here the CDR3 DNA reads TGCAGCGTTGAAGATCGGAGGACCTTAGGCGGGGAGCTGTTTTTT. Translated: CSVEDRRTLGGELFF. The rearrangement links TRBV29-1 to TRBJ2-2; tentatively, D is TRBD2 (5 bases). The CDR3 contains 15 residues. Trimming took off 0 bases at V and 7 bases at J, with 15 bases between the two ends. The V gene's germline CDR1 is SQVTM and CDR2 ANQGSEA.

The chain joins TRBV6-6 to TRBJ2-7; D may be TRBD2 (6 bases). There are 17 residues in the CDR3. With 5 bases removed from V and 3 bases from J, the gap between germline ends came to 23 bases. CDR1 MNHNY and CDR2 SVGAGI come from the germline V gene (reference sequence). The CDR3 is CASSPWGDWSSLYEQYF. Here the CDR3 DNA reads TGTGCCAGCAGTCCCTGGGGGGACTGGTCTTCACTCTACGAGCAGTACTTC.

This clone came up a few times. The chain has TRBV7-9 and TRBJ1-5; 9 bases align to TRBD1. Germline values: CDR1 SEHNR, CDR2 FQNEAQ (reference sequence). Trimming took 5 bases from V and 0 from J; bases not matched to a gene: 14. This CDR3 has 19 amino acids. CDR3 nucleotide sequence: TGTGCCAGCAGCCGTGCGCCGGGACAGGGTAGGGATAGCAATCAGCCCCAGCATTTT. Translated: CASSRAPGQGRDSNQPQHF.

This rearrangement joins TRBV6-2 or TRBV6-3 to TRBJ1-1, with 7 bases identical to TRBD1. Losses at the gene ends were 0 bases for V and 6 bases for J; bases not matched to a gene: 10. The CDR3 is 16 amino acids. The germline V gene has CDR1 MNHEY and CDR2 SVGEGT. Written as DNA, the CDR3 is TGTGCCAGCAGTTACTCCAGGGGGGTGTTATCCGCTGAAGCTTTCTTT. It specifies CASSYSRGVLSAEAFF.

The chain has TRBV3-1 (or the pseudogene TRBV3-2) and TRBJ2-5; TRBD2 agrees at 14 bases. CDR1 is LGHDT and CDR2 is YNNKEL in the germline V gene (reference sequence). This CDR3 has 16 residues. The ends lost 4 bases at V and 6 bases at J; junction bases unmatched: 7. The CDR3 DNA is TGTGCCAGCAGCCTTTACGGGACTAGCGGGAGCCAGACCCAGTACTTC. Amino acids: CASSLYGTSGSQTQYF.

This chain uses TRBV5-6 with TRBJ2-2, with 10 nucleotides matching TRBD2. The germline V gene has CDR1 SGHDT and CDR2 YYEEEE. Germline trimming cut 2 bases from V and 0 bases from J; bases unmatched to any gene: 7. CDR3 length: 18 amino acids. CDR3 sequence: CASSFSSGSKTNTGELFF. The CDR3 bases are TGTGCCAGCAGCTTTTCTAGCGGGAGCAAGACGAACACCGGGGAGCTGTTTTTT. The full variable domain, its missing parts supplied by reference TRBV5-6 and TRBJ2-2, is DAGVTQSPTHLIKTRGQQVTLRCSPKSGHDTVSWYQQALGQGPQFIFQYYEEEERQRGNFPDRFSGHQFPNYSSELNVNALLLGDSALYLCASSFSSGSKTNTGELFFGEGSRLTVL.

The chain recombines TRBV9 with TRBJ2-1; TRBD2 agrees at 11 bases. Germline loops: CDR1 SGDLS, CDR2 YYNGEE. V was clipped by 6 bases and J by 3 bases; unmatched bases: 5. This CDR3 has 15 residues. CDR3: CASTRGLADYNEQFF. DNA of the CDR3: TGTGCCAGCACCCGGGGACTAGCGGACTACAATGAGCAGTTCTTC. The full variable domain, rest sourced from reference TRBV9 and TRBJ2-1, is DSGVTQTPKHLITATGQRVTLRCSPRSGDLSVYWYQQSLDQGLQFLIQYYNGEERAKGNILERFSAQQFPDLHSELNLSSLELGDSALYFCASTRGLADYNEQFFGPGTRLTVL.

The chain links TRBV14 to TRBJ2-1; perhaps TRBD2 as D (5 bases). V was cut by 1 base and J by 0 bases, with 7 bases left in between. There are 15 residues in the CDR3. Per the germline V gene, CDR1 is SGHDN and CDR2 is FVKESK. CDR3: CASSQAGFSYNEQFF. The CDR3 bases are TGTGCCAGCAGCCAAGCGGGATTCTCCTACAATGAGCAGTTCTTC.

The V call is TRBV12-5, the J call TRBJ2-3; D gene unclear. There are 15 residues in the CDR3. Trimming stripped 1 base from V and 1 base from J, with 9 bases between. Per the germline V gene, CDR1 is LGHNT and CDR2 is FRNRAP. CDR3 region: CASGLGPGGTDTQYF. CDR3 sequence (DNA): TGTGCTAGTGGTTTGGGTCCAGGTGGCACAGATACGCAGTATTTT.

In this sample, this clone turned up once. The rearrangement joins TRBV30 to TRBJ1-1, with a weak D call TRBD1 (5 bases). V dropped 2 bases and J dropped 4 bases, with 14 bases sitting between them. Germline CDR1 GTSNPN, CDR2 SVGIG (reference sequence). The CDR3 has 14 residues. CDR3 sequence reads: CAWSSAGKRTEAFF. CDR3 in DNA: TGTGCCTGGAGTAGCGCAGGGAAACGCACTGAAGCTTTCTTT. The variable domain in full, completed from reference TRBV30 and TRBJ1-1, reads SQTIHQWPATLVQPVGSPLSLECTVEGTSNPNLYWYRQAAGRGLQLLFYSVGIGQISSEVPQNLSASRPQDRQFILSSKKLLLSDSGFYLCAWSSAGKRTEAFFGQGTRLTVV.

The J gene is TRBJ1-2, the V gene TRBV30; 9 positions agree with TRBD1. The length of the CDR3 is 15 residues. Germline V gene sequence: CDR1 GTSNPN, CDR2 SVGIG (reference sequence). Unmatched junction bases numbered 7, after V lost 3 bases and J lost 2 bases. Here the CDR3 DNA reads TGTGCCTGGAGCCAGGGACAGGGAGAGAACTATGGCTACACCTTC. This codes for CAWSQGQGENYGYTF. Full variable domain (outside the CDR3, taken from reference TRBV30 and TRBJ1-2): SQTIHQWPATLVQPVGSPLSLECTVEGTSNPNLYWYRQAAGRGLQLLFYSVGIGQISSEVPQNLSASRPQDRQFILSSKKLLLSDSGFYLCAWSQGQGENYGYTFGSGTRLTVV.

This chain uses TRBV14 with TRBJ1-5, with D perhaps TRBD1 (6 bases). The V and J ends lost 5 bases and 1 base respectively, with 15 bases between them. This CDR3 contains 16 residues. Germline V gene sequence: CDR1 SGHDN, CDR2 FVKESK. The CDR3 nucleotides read TGTGCCAGCAGCTACGAACAGGGAAACAGCAATCAGCCCCAGCATTTT. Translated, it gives CASSYEQGNSNQPQHF.

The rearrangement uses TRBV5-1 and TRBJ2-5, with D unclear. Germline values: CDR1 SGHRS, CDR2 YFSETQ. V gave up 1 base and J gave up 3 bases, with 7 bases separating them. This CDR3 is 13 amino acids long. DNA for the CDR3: TGCGCCAGCAGCTTGACTGTGGAAGAGACCCAGTACTTC. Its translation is CASSLTVEETQYF.

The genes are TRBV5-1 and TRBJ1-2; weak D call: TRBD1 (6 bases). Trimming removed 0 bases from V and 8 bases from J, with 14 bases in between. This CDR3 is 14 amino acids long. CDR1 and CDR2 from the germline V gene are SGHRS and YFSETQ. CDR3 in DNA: TGCGCCAGCAGCTTGGCGACAGGATCGGGGGGCTACACCTTC. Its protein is CASSLATGSGGYTF.

CDR3 nucleotide sequence: TGCGCCAGCAGCAAGAAACGGGCGGGACAAGAGACCCAGTACTTC. Its protein is CASSKKRAGQETQYF. V gene TRBV5-1 combines with J gene TRBJ2-5; possibly TRBD2 for D (6 bases). Trimming took off 4 bases at V and 2 bases at J, with 15 bases between the two ends. The V gene's germline CDR1 is SGHRS and CDR2 YFSETQ. The CDR3 loop spans 15 amino acids.

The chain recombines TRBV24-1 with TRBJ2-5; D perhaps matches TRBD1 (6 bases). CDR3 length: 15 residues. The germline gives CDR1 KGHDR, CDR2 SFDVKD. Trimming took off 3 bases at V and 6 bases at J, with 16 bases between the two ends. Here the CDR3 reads CATSDSRGEGKTQYF. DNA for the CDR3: TGTGCCACCAGTGATAGCAGGGGAGAAGGAAAGACCCAGTACTTC.

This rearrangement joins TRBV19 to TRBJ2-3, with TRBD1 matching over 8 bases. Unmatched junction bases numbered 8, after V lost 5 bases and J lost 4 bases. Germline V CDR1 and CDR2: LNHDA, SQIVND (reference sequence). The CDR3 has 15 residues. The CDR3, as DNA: TGTGCCAGTAGTCCCGACAGGGGAAGGGCAGATACGCAGTATTTT. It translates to CASSPDRGRADTQYF.

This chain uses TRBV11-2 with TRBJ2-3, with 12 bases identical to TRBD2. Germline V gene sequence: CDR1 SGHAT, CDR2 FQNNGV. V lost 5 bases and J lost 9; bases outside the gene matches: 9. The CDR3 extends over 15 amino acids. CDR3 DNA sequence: TGTGCCAGCAGCGGACTAGCGGGAAAGGGGCCCACGCAGTATTTT. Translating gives CASSGLAGKGPTQYF.

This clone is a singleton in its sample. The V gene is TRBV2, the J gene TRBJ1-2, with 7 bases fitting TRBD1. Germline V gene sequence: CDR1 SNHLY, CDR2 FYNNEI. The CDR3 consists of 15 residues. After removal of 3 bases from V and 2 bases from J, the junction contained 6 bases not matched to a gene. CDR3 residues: CASSEVNRGNYGYTF. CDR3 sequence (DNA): TGTGCCAGCAGTGAGGTTAACAGGGGCAACTATGGCTACACCTTC.

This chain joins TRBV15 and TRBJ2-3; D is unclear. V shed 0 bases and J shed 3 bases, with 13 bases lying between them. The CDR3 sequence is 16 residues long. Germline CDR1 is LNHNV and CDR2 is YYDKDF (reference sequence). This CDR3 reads CATSRDRSKTTDTQYF. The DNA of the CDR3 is TGTGCCACCAGCAGAGATAGATCTAAGACAACAGATACGCAGTATTTT. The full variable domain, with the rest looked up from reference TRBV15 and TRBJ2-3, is DAMVIQNPRYQVTQFGKPVTLSCSQTLNHNVMYWYQQKSSQAPKLLFHYYDKDFNNEADTPDNFQSRRPNTSFCFLDIRSPGLGDTAMYLCATSRDRSKTTDTQYFGPGTRLTVL.

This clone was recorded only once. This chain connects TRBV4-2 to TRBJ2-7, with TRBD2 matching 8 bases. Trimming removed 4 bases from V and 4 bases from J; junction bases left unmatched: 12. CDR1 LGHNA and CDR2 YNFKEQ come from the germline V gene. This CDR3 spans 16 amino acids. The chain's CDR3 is CASSPLTGGGPYEQYF. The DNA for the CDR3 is TGTGCCAGCAGCCCGTTAACGGGAGGGGGTCCGTACGAGCAGTACTTC.

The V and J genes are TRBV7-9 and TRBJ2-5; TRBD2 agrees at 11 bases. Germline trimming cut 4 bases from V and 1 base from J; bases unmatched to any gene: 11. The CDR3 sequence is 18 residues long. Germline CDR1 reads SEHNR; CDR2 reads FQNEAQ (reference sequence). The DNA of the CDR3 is TGTGCCAGCAGCTCGCCCGAGGGTAGCGGGAGGGCCCAAGAGACCCAGTACTTC. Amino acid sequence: CASSSPEGSGRAQETQYF.

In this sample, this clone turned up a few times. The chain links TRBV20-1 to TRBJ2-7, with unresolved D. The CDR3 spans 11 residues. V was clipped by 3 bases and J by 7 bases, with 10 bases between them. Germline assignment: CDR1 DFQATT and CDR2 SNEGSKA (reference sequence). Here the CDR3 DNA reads TGCAGTGCTAGCTCTACGCGGGAGCAGTACTTC. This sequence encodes CSASSTREQYF.